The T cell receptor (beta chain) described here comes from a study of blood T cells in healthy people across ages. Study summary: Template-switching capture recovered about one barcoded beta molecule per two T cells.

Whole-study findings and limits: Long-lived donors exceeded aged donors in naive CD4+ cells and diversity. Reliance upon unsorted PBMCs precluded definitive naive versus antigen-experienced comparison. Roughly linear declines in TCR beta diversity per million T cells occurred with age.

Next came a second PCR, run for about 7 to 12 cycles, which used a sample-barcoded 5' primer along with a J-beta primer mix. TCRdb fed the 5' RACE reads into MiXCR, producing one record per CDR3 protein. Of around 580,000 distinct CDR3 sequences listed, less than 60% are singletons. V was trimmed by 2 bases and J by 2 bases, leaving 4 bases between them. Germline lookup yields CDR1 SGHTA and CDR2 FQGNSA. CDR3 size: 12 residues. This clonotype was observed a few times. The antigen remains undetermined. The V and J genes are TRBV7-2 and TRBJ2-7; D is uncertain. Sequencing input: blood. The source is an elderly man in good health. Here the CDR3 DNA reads TGTGCCAGCAGCTTAATGACCTACGAGCAGTACTTC. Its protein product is CASSLMTYEQYF. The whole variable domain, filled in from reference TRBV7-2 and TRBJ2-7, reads GAGVSQSPSNKVTEKGKDVELRCDPISGHTALYWYRQSLGQGLEFLIYFQGNSAPDKSGLPSDRFSAERTGGSVSTLTIQRTQQEDSAVYLCASSLMTYEQYFGPGTRLTVT.